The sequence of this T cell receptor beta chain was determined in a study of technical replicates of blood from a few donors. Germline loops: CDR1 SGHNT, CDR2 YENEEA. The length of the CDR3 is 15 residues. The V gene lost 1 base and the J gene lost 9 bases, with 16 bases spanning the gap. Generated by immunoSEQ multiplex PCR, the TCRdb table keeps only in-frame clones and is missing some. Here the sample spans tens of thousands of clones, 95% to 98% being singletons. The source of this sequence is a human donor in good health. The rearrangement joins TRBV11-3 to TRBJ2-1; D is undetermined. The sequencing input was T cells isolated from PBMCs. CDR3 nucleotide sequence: TGTGCCAGCAGCTTAGCTGTAACAGTTCTAAGTGAGCAGTTCTTC. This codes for CASSLAVTVLSEQFF.